Below, 23 T cell receptor beta chains from the same sample are listed, as sequenced in a study of shared clonotypes between healthy human individuals. The data were produced by immunoSEQ multiplex PCR, yet TCRdb's version contains in-frame clones alone and is incomplete. The data hold about 1.5 million clones, with 95% to 99% observed a single time. Sequencing was performed on naive CD4+ T cells sorted from blood. Subset defined: CD45RA+ positively selected. The source of these receptors is a man younger than 40 in good health.

The CDR3 bases are TGTGCCAGCCTAAGCGGGAGGGCGAGCACAGATACGCAGTATTTT. This sequence encodes CASLSGRASTDTQYF. The chain employs TRBV6-5 and TRBJ2-3; 10 bases fit TRBD2. Germline CDR1 is MNHEY and CDR2 is SVGAGI. This CDR3 is built from 15 residues. Unmatched junction bases numbered 5, after V lost 8 bases and J lost 0 bases.

The chain joins TRBV19 to TRBJ2-3; TRBD1 is a possible D gene (5 bases). CDR1 and CDR2 from the germline V gene are LNHDA and SQIVND (reference sequence). Trimming shortened V by 4 bases and J by 9 bases, and 8 bases separated the two germline ends. The CDR3 consists of 11 residues. CDR3 nucleotides: TGTGCCAGTAGTACAGGGTTCACGCAGTATTTT. This encodes CASSTGFTQYF.

The chain combines TRBV10-3 with TRBJ2-1, with TRBD2 identical over 7 bases. The germline gives CDR1 ENHRY, CDR2 SYGVKD. After removal of 0 bases from V and 11 bases from J, the junction contained 4 bases not matched to a gene. The CDR3 is made up of 13 amino acids. The CDR3 here is CAISESPAGKQFF. In nucleotides, the CDR3 is TGTGCCATCAGTGAGTCTCCAGCGGGAAAGCAGTTCTTC.

The rearrangement joins TRBV28 to TRBJ2-2; D might be TRBD2 (6 bases). This CDR3 is built from 18 residues. The V and J ends lost 8 bases and 7 bases respectively, with 29 bases between them. Germline CDR1 is MDHEN and CDR2 is SYDVKM. The CDR3 sequence is CASSLKRRGYLPGGELFF. The DNA for the CDR3 is TGTGCCAGCTCCCTGAAGAGGCGGGGATACCTACCTGGCGGGGAGCTGTTTTTT.

The gene calls are TRBV6-5 and TRBJ2-3; a possible D gene is TRBD2 (6 bases). Germline-derived CDR1 and CDR2 are MNHEY and SVGAGI. Between the trimmed V and J ends, which lost 8 bases and 0 bases, there was a span of 12 bases. This CDR3 spans 14 amino acids. The CDR3 DNA reads TGTGCCAGCTCCCGGGACTTTAGCACAGATACGCAGTATTTT. Translating gives CASSRDFSTDTQYF.

V gene TRBV5-1 combines with J gene TRBJ2-5; D is perhaps TRBD2 (6 bases). From germline, CDR1 is SGHRS and CDR2 YFSETQ. This CDR3 is 18 amino acids long. V was shortened by 4 bases and J by 2 bases, with 24 bases between the two germline ends. The CDR3 region has the DNA TGCGCCAGCAGCAGGTGGGGAGGAAGTGGGTCCAGGCAAGAGACCCAGTACTTC. It encodes CASSRWGGSGSRQETQYF.

Of note for this clone: Other DNA sequences in this specimen translate into the identical CDR3. This sequence joins TRBV6-4 and TRBJ2-1, with 8 bases aligning to TRBD1. Germline V gene lookup returns CDR1 MRHNA and CDR2 SNTAGT. Trimming took 9 bases from V and 4 from J; bases not matched to a gene: 8. The CDR3 is 14 amino acids. DNA of the CDR3: TGTGCCAGTTCCCCTACAGGGGGTTACAATGAGCAGTTCTTC. This encodes CASSPTGGYNEQFF.

Turning to this clone: Other DNA sequences in this specimen translate into the identical CDR3. CDR3 DNA: TGTGCCAGCTCCCTACAGGGCAGCGAGCAGTACTTC. Protein product: CASSLQGSEQYF. This sequence joins TRBV18 and TRBJ2-7; D might be TRBD1 (6 bases). The CDR3 covers 12 residues. Germline CDR1 and CDR2: KGHSH and LQKENI. With 6 bases removed from V and 6 bases from J, the gap between germline ends came to 12 bases. The full variable domain, in which reference TRBV18 and TRBJ2-7 provide the parts outside the CDR3, is NAGVMQNPRHLVRRRGQEARLRCSPMKGHSHVYWYRQLPEEGLKFMVYLQKENIIDESGMPKERFSAEFPKEGPSILRIQQVVRGDSAAYFCASSLQGSEQYFGPGTRLTVT.

The genes are TRBV5-1 and TRBJ2-1; 11 bases are shared with TRBD2. The germline gives CDR1 SGHRS, CDR2 YFSETQ. V shed 4 bases, J shed 8 bases, and the junction held 11 bases outside the gene matches. CDR3 size: 16 residues. CDR3 sequence reads: CASSPLGLAGGHEQFF. The CDR3 DNA sequence: TGCGCCAGCAGCCCGTTGGGTCTAGCGGGAGGACATGAGCAGTTCTTC.

This rearrangement joins TRBV28 to TRBJ2-7; D is unresolved. The V gene lost 3 bases and the J gene lost 3 bases, with 6 bases spanning the gap. CDR1 is MDHEN and CDR2 is SYDVKM in the germline V gene. CDR3 size: 12 residues. The CDR3, as DNA: TGTGCCAGCAGTTTGATGCGCTACGAGCAGTACTTC. Amino acid sequence: CASSLMRYEQYF.

The CDR3 DNA reads as TGTGCCAGCAGTTTACGAGGCGGGAGGGCCGAGGATGAGCAGTTCTTC. Amino acid sequence: CASSLRGGRAEDEQFF. The chain has TRBV27 and TRBJ2-1, with 9 bases aligning to TRBD2. V lost 2 bases and J lost 8; bases outside the gene matches: 10. The germline V gene has CDR1 MNHEY and CDR2 SMNVEV (reference sequence). The CDR3 covers 16 residues.

CDR3 sequence reads: CSVTPSTDTQYF. CDR3 DNA sequence: TGCAGCGTTACCCCTAGCACAGATACGCAGTATTTT. The rearrangement links TRBV29-1 to TRBJ2-3, with unresolved D. Trimming cost V 5 bases and J 0 bases, with 6 bases left between them. Germline assignment: CDR1 SQVTM and CDR2 ANQGSEA. The CDR3 consists of 12 residues.

The chain employs TRBV9 and TRBJ2-7; D is perhaps TRBD1 (5 bases). The CDR3 consists of 14 residues. CDR1 and CDR2 from the germline V gene are SGDLS and YYNGEE. V gave up 3 bases and J gave up 2 bases, with 12 bases separating them. This chain's CDR3 is CASSANGATYEQYF. DNA of the CDR3: TGTGCCAGCAGCGCAAATGGGGCTACCTACGAGCAGTACTTC.

This clone was picked up one time. The J gene is TRBJ2-3, the V gene TRBV6-4; tentatively, D is TRBD2 (5 bases). Germline CDR1 is MRHNA and CDR2 is SNTAGT. This CDR3 has 15 residues. The V end lost 5 bases, the J end lost 1 base, and 13 bases lay between the germline ends. The CDR3, as DNA: TGTGCCAGCAGTCCAAGCGGTCATGGCACAGATACGCAGTATTTT. The encoded protein is CASSPSGHGTDTQYF.

J is TRBJ1-5 and V is TRBV19; 7 bases agree with TRBD1. CDR3 length equals 13 residues. From germline, CDR1 is LNHDA and CDR2 SQIVND (reference sequence). V was pared by 11 bases and J by 0 bases, with 4 bases of the junction left unmatched. CDR3 nucleotides: TGTGCCGGAGGGACAGCTAGCAATCAGCCCCAGCATTTT. Its translation is CAGGTASNQPQHF.

The genes are TRBV5-5 and TRBJ2-1; the D is unclear. Germline values: CDR1 SGHKS, CDR2 YYEKEE (reference sequence). Trimming took off 6 bases at V and 15 bases at J, with 28 bases between the two ends. The CDR3 sequence is 15 residues long. CDR3 DNA sequence: TGTGCCAGCACACTCCTCATTCAATTGTCGGAGATCCGGTTCTTC. It encodes CASTLLIQLSEIRFF.

This clone was detected only once. The chain recombines TRBV5-4 with TRBJ2-1; the D is unclear. There are 15 residues in the CDR3. CDR1 and CDR2 (germline): SGHNT, YYREEE (reference sequence). Trimming took off 5 bases at V and 0 bases at J, with 12 bases between the two ends. The CDR3 region is CASSFRLSSYNEQFF. As DNA, the CDR3 is TGTGCCAGCAGTTTCCGCTTGAGCTCCTACAATGAGCAGTTCTTC.

Details on this clone: Other nucleotide sequences from this sample produce the same CDR3. The chain links TRBV11-3 to TRBJ2-7; D perhaps matches TRBD2 (6 bases). The length of the CDR3 is 13 residues. V shed 10 bases and J shed 2 bases, with 15 bases lying between them. Germline V gives CDR1 SGHNT, CDR2 YENEEA. In DNA, the CDR3 is TGTGCCAACTTAGGTGGAGGGACCTACGAGCAGTACTTC. Protein sequence: CANLGGGTYEQYF.

A single count supports this clone. V gene TRBV27 combines with J gene TRBJ2-4; 8 nucleotides agree with TRBD2. There are 18 residues in the CDR3. V lost 0 bases to trimming and J lost 1 base; unmatched junction nucleotides: 8. Germline V gene sequence: CDR1 MNHEY, CDR2 SMNVEV (reference sequence). The DNA of the CDR3 is TGTGCCAGCAGTTTATCCGGCGGGGGGTTAATCGCCAAAAACATTCAGTACTTC. Its protein product is CASSLSGGGLIAKNIQYF.

V gene TRBV6-5 combines with J gene TRBJ2-1; D is undetermined. The CDR3 is 13 amino acids. Germline CDR1 MNHEY, CDR2 SVGAGI. The V end lost 9 bases, the J end lost 0 bases, and 9 bases lay between the germline ends. CDR3 bases: TGTGCCAGTAGGTCGAGCTCCTACAATGAGCAGTTCTTC. Its translation is CASRSSSYNEQFF.

The rearrangement uses TRBV6-1 and TRBJ1-1; 8 bases map to TRBD1. The CDR3 covers 16 residues. The ends lost 1 base at V and 4 bases at J; junction bases unmatched: 8. The germline CDR1 and CDR2 sequences are MNHNS and SASEGT. This CDR3 reads CASSEGAGQGRTEAFF. As DNA, the CDR3 is TGTGCCAGCAGTGAAGGGGCCGGACAGGGTCGCACTGAAGCTTTCTTT.

The chain links TRBV6-1 to TRBJ2-7, with unresolved D. The CDR3 consists of 15 residues. V lost 2 bases to trimming and J lost 2 bases, with 13 bases between them. Germline assignment: CDR1 MNHNS and CDR2 SASEGT. The CDR3 bases are TGTGCCAGCAGTGAACTTTTTCTCCCCCCCTACGAGCAGTACTTC. Residues: CASSELFLPPYEQYF.

Comment on this clone: Other nucleotide sequences from this sample produce the same CDR3. The chain couples TRBV5-1 to TRBJ2-7, with a possible D match to TRBD2 (6 bases). This CDR3 has 15 residues. Deletions cut 0 bases from V and 2 bases from J, with 12 bases between. Germline values: CDR1 SGHRS, CDR2 YFSETQ. The CDR3 nucleotides are TGCGCCAGCAGCTTGGCTGGGGGACTTACCTACGAGCAGTACTTC. Its protein product is CASSLAGGLTYEQYF.